Listed here are 3 T cell receptor beta chains from one sample, sequenced in a study of blood T cell repertoires in COVID-19. Method: immunoSEQ multiplex PCR; TCRdb's copy keeps in-frame clones and lacks some. The data contain 38,000 or so clones, approximately 78% of them singletons. The sample consisted of peripheral blood. These receptors were collected from a human donor in a cohort sampled during active or convalescent COVID-19. The donor label of this sample is uncertain.

J is TRBJ2-7 and V is TRBV2, with D perhaps TRBD1 (6 bases). The CDR3 loop spans 14 amino acids. Germline-derived CDR1 and CDR2 are SNHLY and FYNNEI. V shed 6 bases and J shed 5 bases, with 17 bases lying between them. CDR3 region: CASRYDRSQDEQYF. The CDR3 bases are TGTGCCAGCAGGTATGACAGGTCCCAAGACGAGCAGTACTTC.

This clone was recorded a few times. V is TRBV11-3 and J is TRBJ2-7; D gene uncertain. V lost 5 bases, J lost 4 bases, and 18 bases lay in between. In germline, CDR1 is SGHNT, CDR2 YENEEA. This CDR3 has 15 residues. CDR3 DNA sequence: TGTGCCAGCAGCCCTCGAAAGCAGCAGACTTACGAGCAGTACTTC. It is translated as CASSPRKQQTYEQYF.

The gene calls are TRBV18 and TRBJ2-7; D remains ambiguous. The CDR3 extends over 13 amino acids. Between the trimmed V and J ends, which lost 6 bases and 0 bases, there was a span of 9 bases. Germline CDR1 reads KGHSH; CDR2 reads LQKENI. The CDR3 sequence is CASSSASSYEQYF. CDR3 DNA: TGTGCCAGCTCCTCCGCCAGCTCCTACGAGCAGTACTTC. The full variable domain, rest sourced from reference TRBV18 and TRBJ2-7, is NAGVMQNPRHLVRRRGQEARLRCSPMKGHSHVYWYRQLPEEGLKFMVYLQKENIIDESGMPKERFSAEFPKEGPSILRIQQVVRGDSAAYFCASSSASSYEQYFGPGTRLTVT.